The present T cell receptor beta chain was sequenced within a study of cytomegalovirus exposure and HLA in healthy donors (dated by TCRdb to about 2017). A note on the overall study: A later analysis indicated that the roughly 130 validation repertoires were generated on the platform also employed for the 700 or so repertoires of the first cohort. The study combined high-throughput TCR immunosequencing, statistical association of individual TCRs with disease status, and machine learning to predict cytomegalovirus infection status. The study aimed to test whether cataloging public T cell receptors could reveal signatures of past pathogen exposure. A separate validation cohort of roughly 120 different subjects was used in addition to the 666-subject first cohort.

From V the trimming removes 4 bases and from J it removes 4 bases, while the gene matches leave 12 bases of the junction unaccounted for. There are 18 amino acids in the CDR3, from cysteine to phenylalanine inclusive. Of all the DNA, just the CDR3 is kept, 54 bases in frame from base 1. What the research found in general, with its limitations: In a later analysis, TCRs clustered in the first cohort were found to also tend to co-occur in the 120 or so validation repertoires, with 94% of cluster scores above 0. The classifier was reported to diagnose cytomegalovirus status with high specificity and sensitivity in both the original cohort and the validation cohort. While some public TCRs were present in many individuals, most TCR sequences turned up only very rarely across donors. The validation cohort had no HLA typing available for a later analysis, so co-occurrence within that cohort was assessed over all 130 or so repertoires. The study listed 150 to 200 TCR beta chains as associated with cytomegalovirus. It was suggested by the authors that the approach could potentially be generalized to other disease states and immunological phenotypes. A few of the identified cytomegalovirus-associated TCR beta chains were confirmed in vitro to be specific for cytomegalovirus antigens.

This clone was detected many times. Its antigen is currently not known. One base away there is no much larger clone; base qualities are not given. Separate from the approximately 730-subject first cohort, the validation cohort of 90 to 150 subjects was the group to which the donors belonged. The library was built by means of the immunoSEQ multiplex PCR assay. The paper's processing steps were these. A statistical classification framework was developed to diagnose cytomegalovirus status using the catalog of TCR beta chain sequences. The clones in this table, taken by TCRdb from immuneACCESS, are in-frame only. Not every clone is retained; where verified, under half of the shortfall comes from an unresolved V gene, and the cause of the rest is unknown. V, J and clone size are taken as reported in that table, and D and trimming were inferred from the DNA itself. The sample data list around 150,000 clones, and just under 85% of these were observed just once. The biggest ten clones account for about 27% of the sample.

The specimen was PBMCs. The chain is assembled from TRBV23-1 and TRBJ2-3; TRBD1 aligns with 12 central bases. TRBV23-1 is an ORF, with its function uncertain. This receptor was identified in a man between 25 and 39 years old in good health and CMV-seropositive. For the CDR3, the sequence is CASSPPRDRGREADTQYF. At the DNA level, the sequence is TGCGCCAGCAGTCCCCCAAGGGACAGGGGGCGCGAAGCAGATACGCAGTATTTT.